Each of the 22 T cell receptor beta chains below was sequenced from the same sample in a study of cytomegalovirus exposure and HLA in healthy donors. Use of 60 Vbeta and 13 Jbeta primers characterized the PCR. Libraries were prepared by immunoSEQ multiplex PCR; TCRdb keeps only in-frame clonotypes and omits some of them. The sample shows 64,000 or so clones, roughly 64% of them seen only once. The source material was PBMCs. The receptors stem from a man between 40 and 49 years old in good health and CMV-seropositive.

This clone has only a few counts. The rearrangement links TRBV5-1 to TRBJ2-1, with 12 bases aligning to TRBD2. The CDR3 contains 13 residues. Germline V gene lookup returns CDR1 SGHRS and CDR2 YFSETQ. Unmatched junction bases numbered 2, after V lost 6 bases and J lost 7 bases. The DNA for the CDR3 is TGCGCCAGCACAACTAGCGGGGGGAATGAGCAGTTCTTC. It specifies CASTTSGGNEQFF.

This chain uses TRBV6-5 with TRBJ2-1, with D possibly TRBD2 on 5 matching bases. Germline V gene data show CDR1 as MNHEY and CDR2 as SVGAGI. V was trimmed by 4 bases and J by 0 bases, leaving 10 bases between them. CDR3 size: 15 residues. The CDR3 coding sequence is TGTGCCAGCAGTTCATTAGCGAGCTCCTACAATGAGCAGTTCTTC. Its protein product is CASSSLASSYNEQFF.

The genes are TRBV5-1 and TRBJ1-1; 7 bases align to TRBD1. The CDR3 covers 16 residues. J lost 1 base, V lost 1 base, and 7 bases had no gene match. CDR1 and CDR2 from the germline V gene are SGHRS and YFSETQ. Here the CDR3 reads CASSLKTGRPNTEAFF. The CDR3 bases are TGCGCCAGCAGCTTGAAGACAGGGCGGCCGAACACTGAAGCTTTCTTT.

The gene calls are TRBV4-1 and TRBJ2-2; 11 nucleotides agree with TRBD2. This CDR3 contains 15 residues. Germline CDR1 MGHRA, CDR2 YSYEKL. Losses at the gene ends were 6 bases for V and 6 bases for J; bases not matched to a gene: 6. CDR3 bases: TGCGCCAGCAGACTAGGACTAGCGGGCGCCGGGGAGCTGTTTTTT. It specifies CASRLGLAGAGELFF.

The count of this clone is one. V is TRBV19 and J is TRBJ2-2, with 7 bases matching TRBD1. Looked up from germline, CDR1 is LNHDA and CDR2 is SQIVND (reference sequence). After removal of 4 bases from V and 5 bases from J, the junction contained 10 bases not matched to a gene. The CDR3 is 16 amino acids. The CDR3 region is CASSSPTGVFTGELFF. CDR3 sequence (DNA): TGTGCCAGTAGTAGCCCCACAGGGGTTTTTACCGGGGAGCTGTTTTTT.

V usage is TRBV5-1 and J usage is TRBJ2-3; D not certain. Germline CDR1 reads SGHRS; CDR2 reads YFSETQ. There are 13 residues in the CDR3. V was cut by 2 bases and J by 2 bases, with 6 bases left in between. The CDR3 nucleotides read TGCGCCAGCAGCTTTCAGTACACAGATACGCAGTATTTT. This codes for CASSFQYTDTQYF.

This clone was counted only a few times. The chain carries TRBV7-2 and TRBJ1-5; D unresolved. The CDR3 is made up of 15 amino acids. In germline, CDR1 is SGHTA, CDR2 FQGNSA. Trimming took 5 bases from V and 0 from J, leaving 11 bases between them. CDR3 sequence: CASSQTVYSNQPQHF. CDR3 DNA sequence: TGTGCCAGCAGCCAAACAGTTTATAGCAATCAGCCCCAGCATTTT.

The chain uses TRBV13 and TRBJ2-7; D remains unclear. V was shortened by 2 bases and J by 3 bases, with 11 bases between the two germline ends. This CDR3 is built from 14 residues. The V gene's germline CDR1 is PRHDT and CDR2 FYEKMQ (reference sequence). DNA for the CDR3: TGTGCCAGCAGCTTAATTGTACAGAGCTACGAGCAGTACTTC. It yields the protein CASSLIVQSYEQYF.

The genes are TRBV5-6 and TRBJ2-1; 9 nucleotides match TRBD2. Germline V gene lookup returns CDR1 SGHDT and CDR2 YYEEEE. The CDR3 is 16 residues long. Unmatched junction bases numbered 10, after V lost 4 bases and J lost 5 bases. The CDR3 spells CASSRGRVAGDNEQFF. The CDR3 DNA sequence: TGTGCCAGCAGCAGGGGAAGAGTAGCGGGGGACAATGAGCAGTTCTTC.

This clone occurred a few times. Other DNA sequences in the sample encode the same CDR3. CDR3 in amino acids: CASSLAADTGELFF. CDR3 coding DNA: TGCGCCAGCAGCTTGGCCGCGGACACCGGGGAGCTGTTTTTT. The rearrangement uses TRBV5-1 and TRBJ2-2; D uncertain. The CDR3 has 14 residues. Germline V gene sequence: CDR1 SGHRS, CDR2 YFSETQ. Deletions cut 0 bases from V and 3 bases from J, with 6 bases between.

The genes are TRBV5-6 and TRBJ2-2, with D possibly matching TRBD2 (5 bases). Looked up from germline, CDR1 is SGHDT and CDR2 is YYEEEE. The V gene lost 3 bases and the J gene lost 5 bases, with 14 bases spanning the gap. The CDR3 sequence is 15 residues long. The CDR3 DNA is TGTGCCAGCAGCTGGACCCAGCGGACTACCGGGGAGCTGTTTTTT. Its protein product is CASSWTQRTTGELFF.

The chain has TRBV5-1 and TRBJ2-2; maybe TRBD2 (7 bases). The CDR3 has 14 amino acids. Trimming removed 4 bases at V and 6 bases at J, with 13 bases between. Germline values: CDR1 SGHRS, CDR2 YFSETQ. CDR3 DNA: TGCGCCAGCAGCGCGGGGGCCGTTGCCGGGGAGCTGTTTTTT. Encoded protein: CASSAGAVAGELFF.

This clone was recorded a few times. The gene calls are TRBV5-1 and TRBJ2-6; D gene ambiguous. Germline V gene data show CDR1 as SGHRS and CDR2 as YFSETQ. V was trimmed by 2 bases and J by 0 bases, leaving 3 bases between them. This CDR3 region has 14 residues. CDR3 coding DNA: TGCGCCAGCAGCTTATACTCTGGGGCCAACGTCCTGACTTTC. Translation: CASSLYSGANVLTF.

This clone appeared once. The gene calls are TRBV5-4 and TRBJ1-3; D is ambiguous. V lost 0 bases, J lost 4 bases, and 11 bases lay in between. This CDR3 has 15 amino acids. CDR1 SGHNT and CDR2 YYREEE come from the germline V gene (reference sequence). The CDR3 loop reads CASSLDSAAGNTIYF. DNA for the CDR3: TGTGCCAGCAGCTTGGATTCGGCGGCGGGAAACACCATATATTTT.

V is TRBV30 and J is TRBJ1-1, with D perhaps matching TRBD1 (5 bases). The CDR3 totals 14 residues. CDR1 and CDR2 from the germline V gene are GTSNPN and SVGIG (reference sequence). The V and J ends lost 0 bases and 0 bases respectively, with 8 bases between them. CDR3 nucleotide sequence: TGTGCCTGGAGTGTGCGACAGTTGAACACTGAAGCTTTCTTT. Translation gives CAWSVRQLNTEAFF.

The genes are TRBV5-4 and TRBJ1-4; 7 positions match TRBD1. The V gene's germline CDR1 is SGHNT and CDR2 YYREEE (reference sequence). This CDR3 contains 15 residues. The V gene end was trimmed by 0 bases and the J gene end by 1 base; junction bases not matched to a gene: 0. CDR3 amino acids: CASSLDRGTNEKLFF. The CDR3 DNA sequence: TGTGCCAGCAGCTTGGACAGGGGAACTAATGAAAAACTGTTTTTT.

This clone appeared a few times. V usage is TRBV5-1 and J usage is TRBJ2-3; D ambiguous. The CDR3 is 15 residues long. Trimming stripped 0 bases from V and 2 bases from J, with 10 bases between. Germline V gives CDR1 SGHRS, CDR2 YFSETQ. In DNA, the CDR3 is TGCGCCAGCAGCTTGGGTTTGTCCAACACAGATACGCAGTATTTT. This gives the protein CASSLGLSNTDTQYF.

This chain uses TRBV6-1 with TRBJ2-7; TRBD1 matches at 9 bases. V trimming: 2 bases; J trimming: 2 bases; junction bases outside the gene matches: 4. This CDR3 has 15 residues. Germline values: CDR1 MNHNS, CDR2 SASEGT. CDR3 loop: CASSERDRVTYEQYF. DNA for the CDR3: TGTGCCAGCAGTGAACGGGACAGGGTGACCTACGAGCAGTACTTC.

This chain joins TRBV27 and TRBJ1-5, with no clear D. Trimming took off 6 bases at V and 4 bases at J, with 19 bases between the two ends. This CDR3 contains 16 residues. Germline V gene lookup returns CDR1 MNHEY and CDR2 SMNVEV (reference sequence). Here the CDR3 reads CASRGGRTSTNQPQHF. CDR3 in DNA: TGTGCCAGCAGGGGAGGCAGAACTAGCACTAATCAGCCCCAGCATTTT.

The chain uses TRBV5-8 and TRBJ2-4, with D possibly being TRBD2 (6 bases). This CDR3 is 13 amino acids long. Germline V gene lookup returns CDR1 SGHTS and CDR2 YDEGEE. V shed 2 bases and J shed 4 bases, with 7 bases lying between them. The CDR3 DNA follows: TGTGCCAGCAGCTTCGGGGGAAAAAACATTCAGTACTTC. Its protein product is CASSFGGKNIQYF. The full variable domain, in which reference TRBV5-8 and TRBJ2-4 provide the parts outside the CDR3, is EAGVTQSPTHLIKTRGQQATLRCSPISGHTSVYWYQQALGLGLQFLLWYDEGEERNRGNFPPRFSGRQFPNYSSELNVNALELEDSALYLCASSFGGKNIQYFGAGTRLSVL.

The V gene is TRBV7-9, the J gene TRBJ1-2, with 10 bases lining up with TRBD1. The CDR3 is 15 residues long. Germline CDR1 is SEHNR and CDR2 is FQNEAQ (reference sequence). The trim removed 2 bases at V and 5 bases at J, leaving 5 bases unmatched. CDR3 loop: CASSLRQGANYGYTF. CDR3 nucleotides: TGTGCCAGCAGCTTACGACAGGGGGCAAATTATGGCTACACCTTC. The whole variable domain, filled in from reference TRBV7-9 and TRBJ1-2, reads DTGVSQNPRHKITKRGQNVTFRCDPISEHNRLYWYRQTLGQGPEFLTYFQNEAQLEKSRLLSDRFSAERPKGSFSTLEIQRTEQGDSAMYLCASSLRQGANYGYTFGSGTRLTVV.

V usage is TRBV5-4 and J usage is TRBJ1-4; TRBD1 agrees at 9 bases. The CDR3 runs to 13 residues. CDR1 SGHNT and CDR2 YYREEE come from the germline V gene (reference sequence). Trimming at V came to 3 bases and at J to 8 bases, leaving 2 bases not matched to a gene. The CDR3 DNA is TGTGCCAGCAGCTCGGGGACAGGGGAAAAACTGTTTTTT. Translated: CASSSGTGEKLFF.